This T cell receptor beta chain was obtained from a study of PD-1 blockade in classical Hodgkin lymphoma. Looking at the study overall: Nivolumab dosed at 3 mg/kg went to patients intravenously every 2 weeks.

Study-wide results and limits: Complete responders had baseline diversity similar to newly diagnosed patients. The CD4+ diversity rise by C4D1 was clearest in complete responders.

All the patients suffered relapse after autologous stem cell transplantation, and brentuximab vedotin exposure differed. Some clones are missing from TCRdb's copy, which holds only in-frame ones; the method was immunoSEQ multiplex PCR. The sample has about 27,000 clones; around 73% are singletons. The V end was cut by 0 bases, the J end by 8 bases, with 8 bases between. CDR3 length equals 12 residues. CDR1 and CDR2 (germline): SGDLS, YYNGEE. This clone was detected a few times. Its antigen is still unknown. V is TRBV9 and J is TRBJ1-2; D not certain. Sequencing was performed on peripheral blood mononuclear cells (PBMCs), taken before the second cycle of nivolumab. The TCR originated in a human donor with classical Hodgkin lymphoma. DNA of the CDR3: TGTGCCAGCAGCGTAGAAGATGTGGGCTACACCTTC. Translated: CASSVEDVGYTF.